This T cell receptor (beta chain) was sequenced in a study of control samples from healthy donors and cancer patients. The method was immunoSEQ multiplex PCR; TCRdb's version includes in-frame clones alone and lacks a portion of them. The top ten clones hold around 1.3% of a sample with roughly 92,000 clones, approximately 86% of them seen once. The sample comprised blood. This receptor was obtained from a woman between 50 and 59 years old in good health.

The CDR3 loop is CASSPSRTTDTQYF. DNA of the CDR3: TGTGCCAGCAGCCCTTCTAGAACCACAGATACGCAGTATTTT. The rearrangement joins TRBV11-2 to TRBJ2-3; D is undetermined. The length of the CDR3 is 14 residues. V was clipped by 5 bases and J by 2 bases, with 11 bases between them. CDR1 and CDR2 (germline): SGHAT, FQNNGV.